Below are 19 T cell receptor beta chains sequenced from a single sample in a study of cytomegalovirus exposure and HLA in healthy donors. The protocol was immunoSEQ multiplex PCR, while the TCRdb copy is restricted to in-frame clones and leaves out a portion. The table lists fewer than 85,000 clones, 70% to 90% of them singletons. Input material: PBMCs. These receptors were obtained from a woman aged 18-29 years in good health and CMV-seropositive.

The chain employs TRBV4-1 and TRBJ2-3; 7 positions match TRBD2. Germline CDR1 MGHRA, CDR2 YSYEKL. This CDR3 comprises 17 residues. J gave up 1 base and V 0 bases, and 7 bases lay outside the gene matches. CDR3 loop: CASSQERGGGGTDTQYF. In DNA form, the CDR3 reads TGCGCCAGCAGCCAAGAACGCGGGGGAGGGGGCACAGATACGCAGTATTTT.

This clone is labeled medium-sized. The gene calls are TRBV28 and TRBJ2-6, with D perhaps matching TRBD2 (5 bases). From germline, CDR1 is MDHEN and CDR2 SYDVKM. This CDR3 spans 17 amino acids. Trimming stripped 1 base from V and 0 bases from J, with 10 bases between. The CDR3 loop is CASSLSGTFSGANVLTF. Written as DNA, the CDR3 is TGTGCCAGCAGTTTATCGGGAACTTTCTCTGGGGCCAACGTCCTGACTTTC.

The rearrangement uses TRBV9 and TRBJ2-3; 9 bases fit TRBD2. CDR3 length: 17 amino acids. After removal of 0 bases from V and 5 bases from J, the junction contained 10 bases not matched to a gene. Germline V gives CDR1 SGDLS, CDR2 YYNGEE. CDR3 coding DNA: TGTGCCAGCAGCGTAGGGTGGGCTAGCGGGGCCAGAGATACGCAGTATTTT. This gives the protein CASSVGWASGARDTQYF.

The chain joins TRBV4-3 to TRBJ2-2; D uncertain. The V end was cut by 1 base, the J end by 3 bases, with 9 bases between. Germline CDR1 and CDR2: LGHNA and YSLEER. The CDR3 totals 15 residues. This CDR3 is CASSQVEQHTGELFF. The CDR3 DNA follows: TGCGCCAGCAGCCAAGTCGAACAGCACACCGGGGAGCTGTTTTTT.

The chain has TRBV4-1 and TRBJ2-7; the match to TRBD2 covers 8 bases. The CDR3 runs to 16 residues. V trimming: 0 bases; J trimming: 9 bases; junction bases outside the gene matches: 13. The germline gives CDR1 MGHRA, CDR2 YSYEKL. The CDR3 bases are TGCGCCAGCAGCCAAGATCGAGGAGTAGCTAGCGGGCCGCAGTACTTC. Protein product: CASSQDRGVASGPQYF.

The rearrangement joins TRBV19 to TRBJ2-3; D is unclear. The CDR3 has 12 residues. Trimming stripped 2 bases from V and 5 bases from J, with 5 bases between. The germline V gene encodes CDR1 LNHDA and CDR2 SQIVND (reference sequence). DNA of the CDR3: TGTGCCAGTAGTATACGAGGAGATACGCAGTATTTT. It codes for CASSIRGDTQYF.

The V and J genes are TRBV30 and TRBJ1-5, with 7 bases that match TRBD1. With 2 bases clipped from V and 0 bases from J, the junction kept 10 bases outside the gene matches. The CDR3 runs 17 residues. CDR1 is GTSNPN and CDR2 is SVGIG in the germline V gene (reference sequence). The CDR3 loop is CAWSYGDSRLSNQPQHF. The CDR3 DNA reads as TGTGCCTGGAGTTATGGGGACAGTCGGCTTAGCAATCAGCCCCAGCATTTT.

The V gene is TRBV7-9, the J gene TRBJ2-1; D not certain. The CDR3 runs 12 residues. Germline values: CDR1 SEHNR, CDR2 FQNEAQ (reference sequence). With 0 bases removed from V and 10 bases from J, the gap between germline ends came to 7 bases. The CDR3 protein is CASSLARSEQFF. CDR3 bases: TGTGCCAGCAGCTTAGCCCGGTCAGAGCAGTTCTTC.

This chain connects TRBV21-1 to TRBJ2-1; the table names TRBD2, a call not compared with the DNA. TRBV21-1 represents a pseudogene. The CDR3 length is 17 residues. CDR3 sequence: CASSNPRESGDMGEQFF. CDR3 in DNA: TGTGCCAGCAGCAATCCTCGGGAGTCAGGAGATATGGGTGAGCAGTTCTTC.

The chain recombines TRBV27 with TRBJ2-6; no clear D gene. This CDR3 has 13 amino acids. CDR1 MNHEY and CDR2 SMNVEV come from the germline V gene (reference sequence). The ends were cut back, 7 bases at V and 0 bases at J, with 4 bases in the middle. Here the CDR3 reads CASTLSGANVLTF. The DNA for the CDR3 is TGTGCCAGCACCCTCTCTGGGGCCAACGTCCTGACTTTC.

The rearrangement uses TRBV29-1 and TRBJ1-2; the D gene is possibly TRBD1 (5 bases). CDR3 length: 14 amino acids. V lost 6 bases and J 5 bases, leaving 19 bases between the germline ends. Germline values: CDR1 SQVTM, CDR2 ANQGSEA. CDR3 nucleotides: TGCAGCGTAACCCGAGTACCTGGGGCATATGGCTACACCTTC. Residues: CSVTRVPGAYGYTF. The full variable domain, with the rest looked up from reference TRBV29-1 and TRBJ1-2, is SAVISQKPSRDICQRGTSLTIQCQVDSQVTMMFWYRQQPGQSLTLIATANQGSEATYESGFVIDKFPISRPNLTFSTLTVSNMSPEDSSIYLCSVTRVPGAYGYTFGSGTRLTVV.

The rearrangement links TRBV30 to TRBJ2-5; no reliable D call. V lost 4 bases, J lost 0 bases, and 6 bases lay in between. CDR3 size: 12 residues. Per the germline V gene, CDR1 is GTSNPN and CDR2 is SVGIG (reference sequence). Here the CDR3 reads CAWNENQETQYF. The DNA of the CDR3 is TGTGCCTGGAACGAGAACCAAGAGACCCAGTACTTC.

The chain couples TRBV29-1 to TRBJ2-7, with 8 bases matching TRBD1. J lost 2 bases, V lost 6 bases, and 6 bases had no gene match. CDR1 is SQVTM, CDR2 ANQGSEA, per germline. This CDR3 has 13 amino acids. The CDR3 nucleotides read TGCAGCGTCAGGGGGCGCCTGACCTACGAGCAGTACTTC. This sequence encodes CSVRGRLTYEQYF.

The table lists this clone with a count of one. The chain links TRBV19 to TRBJ1-4; the D is unclear. Germline V CDR1 and CDR2: LNHDA, SQIVND (reference sequence). Trimming took 3 bases from V and 0 from J, leaving 5 bases between them. CDR3 length: 14 amino acids. CDR3 region: CASSILATNEKLFF. The CDR3 DNA follows: TGTGCCAGTAGTATTCTTGCAACTAATGAAAAACTGTTTTTT.

V gene TRBV27 combines with J gene TRBJ1-2; no clear D. This CDR3 is built from 14 residues. Trimming pared 0 bases from V and 3 bases from J, leaving 8 bases between. In germline, CDR1 is MNHEY, CDR2 SMNVEV (reference sequence). Here the CDR3 DNA reads TGTGCCAGCAGTTTATCGGGCAGGTACTATGGCTACACCTTC. Protein: CASSLSGRYYGYTF.

The V gene is TRBV7-9, the J gene TRBJ2-2; TRBD1 agrees at 7 bases. Per the germline V gene, CDR1 is SEHNR and CDR2 is FQNEAQ (reference sequence). The junction had 13 bases not matched to a gene; V was cut back by 1 base and J by 2 bases. The CDR3 spans 19 residues. As DNA, the CDR3 is TGTGCCAGCAGCTTAGTTCCTAGGTCGGGACAGTCAAACACCGGGGAGCTGTTTTTT. Its protein is CASSLVPRSGQSNTGELFF.

The gene calls are TRBV7-9 and TRBJ2-7, with 8 bases lining up with TRBD1. The junction had 12 bases not matched to a gene; V was cut back by 6 bases and J by 2 bases. Germline loops: CDR1 SEHNR, CDR2 FQNEAQ (reference sequence). The CDR3 length is 16 residues. The CDR3 DNA follows: TGTGCCAGCAGTCCACGGACAGGGACACGGACCTACGAGCAGTACTTC. It yields the protein CASSPRTGTRTYEQYF.

In this sample, this clone turned up a few times. This chain links TRBV7-8 with TRBJ2-1; TRBD2 aligns across 8 bases. CDR3 length: 15 amino acids. Germline V gives CDR1 SGHVS, CDR2 FQNEAQ. The V and J ends lost 6 bases and 9 bases, in that order; junction bases with no gene match: 13. The CDR3 region has the DNA TGTGCCAGCAGTAGAACCGGGACTAGAAAGGCTGAGCAGTTCTTC. Its translation: CASSRTGTRKAEQFF.

This chain links TRBV6-5 with TRBJ2-7, with 12 bases lining up with TRBD1. With 4 bases clipped from V and 4 bases from J, the junction kept 2 bases outside the gene matches. Germline V gives CDR1 MNHEY, CDR2 SVGAGI. The CDR3 has 14 residues. This chain's CDR3 is CASSWGQGAYEQYF. The CDR3 nucleotides read TGTGCCAGCAGTTGGGGACAGGGGGCTTACGAGCAGTACTTC.